The next 14 T cell receptor beta chains were all read from a single sample in a study of blood T cell repertoires in COVID-19. Repertoires were generated with immunoSEQ multiplex PCR, while TCRdb's copy carries only in-frame clones and drops some. The profile shows 210,000 or so clones, nearly 90% of them singletons. Sequenced input: peripheral blood. These receptors were obtained from a man aged 50 or older with acute or convalescent COVID-19.

This clone was detected a few times. The J gene is TRBJ1-1, the V gene TRBV6-2 or TRBV6-3; D gene ambiguous. The V end lost 2 bases, the J end lost 3 bases, and 10 bases lay between the germline ends. The CDR3 spans 14 residues. In germline, CDR1 is MNHEY, CDR2 SVGEGT. The CDR3: CASSYDSPDTEAFF. In DNA, the CDR3 is TGTGCCAGCAGTTACGATAGTCCTGACACTGAAGCTTTCTTT.

This chain connects TRBV7-6 to TRBJ2-2; possibly TRBD2 for D (6 bases). In germline, CDR1 is SGHVS, CDR2 FNYEAQ. The V end lost 4 bases, the J end lost 5 bases, and 23 bases lay between the germline ends. This CDR3 spans 18 amino acids. This CDR3 reads CASSSRVRAGSVTGELFF. Here the CDR3 DNA reads TGTGCCAGCAGCTCCCGGGTTCGGGCGGGGTCGGTAACCGGGGAGCTGTTTTTT.

V and J are TRBV7-3 and TRBJ2-3, with TRBD2 identical over 11 bases. V shed 5 bases, J shed 5 bases, and the junction held 18 bases outside the gene matches. Germline CDR1 SGHTA, CDR2 FQGTGA. CDR3 size: 19 residues. The CDR3 is CASSPRRGGVTSGEDTQYF. The CDR3 DNA reads TGTGCCAGCAGCCCCCGGAGGGGGGGGGTGACTAGCGGGGAAGATACGCAGTATTTT.

The CDR3 sequence: CASSPFRGQGGNTIYF. The DNA for the CDR3 is TGTGCCAGCAGCCCCTTCAGGGGGCAAGGTGGAAACACCATATATTTT. This chain uses TRBV5-8 with TRBJ1-3, with 8 bases that match TRBD1. Looked up from germline, CDR1 is SGHTS and CDR2 is YDEGEE. This CDR3 has 16 amino acids. The J segment lost 3 bases and the V segment lost 4 bases, leaving 9 bases of the junction unmatched. Together with reference TRBV5-8 and TRBJ1-3, the CDR3 gives the full variable domain: EAGVTQSPTHLIKTRGQQATLRCSPISGHTSVYWYQQALGLGLQFLLWYDEGEERNRGNFPPRFSGRQFPNYSSELNVNALELEDSALYLCASSPFRGQGGNTIYFGEGSWLTVV.

The genes are TRBV5-4 and TRBJ1-3, with 7 bases matching TRBD1. The V gene's germline CDR1 is SGHNT and CDR2 YYREEE (reference sequence). With V trimmed by 0 bases and J by 1 base, 7 bases remained unmatched. The CDR3 runs 17 residues. DNA of the CDR3: TGTGCCAGCAGCTTGGCACCGGGACAGCGTTCTGGAAACACCATATATTTT. It yields the protein CASSLAPGQRSGNTIYF.

CDR3 residues: CASSFLRQGSGYTF. CDR3 bases: TGTGCCAGCAGTTTTCTAAGGCAGGGATCTGGCTACACCTTC. The rearrangement links TRBV28 to TRBJ1-2; D is possibly TRBD1 (5 bases). Germline-derived CDR1 and CDR2 are MDHEN and SYDVKM. V was trimmed by 3 bases and J by 7 bases, leaving 15 bases between them. CDR3 length: 14 residues.

The gene calls are TRBV7-8 and TRBJ2-5; D is perhaps TRBD2 (6 bases). Per the germline V gene, CDR1 is SGHVS and CDR2 is FQNEAQ. The CDR3 is 14 residues long. The germline V and J ends were trimmed by 0 bases and 7 bases, with 12 bases remaining between them. CDR3 residues: CASSLARLEGTQYF. Here the CDR3 DNA reads TGTGCCAGCAGCTTAGCGCGCCTGGAGGGGACCCAGTACTTC.

This clone was detected only once. This chain uses TRBV7-8 with TRBJ2-3; D is perhaps TRBD1 (6 bases). Germline assignment: CDR1 SGHVS and CDR2 FQNEAQ. The CDR3 is 15 residues long. The V and J ends lost 5 bases and 0 bases respectively, with 12 bases between them. CDR3 sequence (DNA): TGTGCCAGCAGCCCCCCAGGGGCCAGCACAGATACGCAGTATTTT. Protein product: CASSPPGASTDTQYF.

The chain combines TRBV6-5 with TRBJ2-2; D perhaps matches TRBD1 (5 bases). Germline V CDR1 and CDR2: MNHEY, SVGAGI. Trimming stripped 6 bases from V and 6 bases from J, with 14 bases between. The CDR3 spans 14 residues. CDR3 loop: CASRIGAVSGELFF. The CDR3 DNA follows: TGTGCCAGCAGGATAGGGGCCGTTTCCGGGGAGCTGTTTTTT.

V gene TRBV4-3 combines with J gene TRBJ1-6; D possibly corresponds to TRBD1 (5 bases). The V end lost 3 bases, the J end lost 9 bases, and 15 bases lay between the germline ends. CDR1 is LGHNA, CDR2 YSLEER, per germline. The CDR3 runs to 15 residues. The CDR3 spells CASSQAPGGVSPLHF. CDR3 nucleotide sequence: TGCGCCAGCAGCCAGGCCCCTGGGGGGGTTTCACCCCTCCACTTT.

This clone was observed once. The chain links TRBV27 to TRBJ2-7; 12 positions agree with TRBD2. Germline loops: CDR1 MNHEY, CDR2 SMNVEV (reference sequence). The CDR3 consists of 14 residues. Trimming cost V 6 bases and J 7 bases; bases outside gene matches: 7. CDR3 sequence: CASSWTSGTLEQYF. The CDR3 DNA follows: TGTGCCAGCAGCTGGACTAGCGGGACCCTAGAGCAGTACTTC.

The chain links TRBV2 to TRBJ1-1, with D possibly TRBD1 on 5 matching bases. Germline-derived CDR1 and CDR2 are SNHLY and FYNNEI. The CDR3 runs 14 residues. V was cut by 3 bases and J by 5 bases, with 13 bases left in between. DNA for the CDR3: TGTGCCAGCAGTGAGACTTGGGGCAGGACTGAAGCTTTCTTT. It encodes CASSETWGRTEAFF.

The chain uses TRBV27 and TRBJ2-7, with 9 nucleotides matching TRBD1. J lost 0 bases, V lost 2 bases, and 2 bases had no gene match. CDR1 and CDR2 from the germline V gene are MNHEY and SMNVEV (reference sequence). The CDR3 has 15 amino acids. The CDR3 spells CASSLRGQGSYEQYF. DNA of the CDR3: TGTGCCAGCAGTTTAAGGGGACAGGGCTCCTACGAGCAGTACTTC.

The chain joins TRBV3-1 (or the pseudogene TRBV3-2) to TRBJ2-1; a weak D match, TRBD2 (6 bases). V lost 3 bases and J 4 bases, leaving 13 bases between the germline ends. This CDR3 comprises 15 residues. Germline V gene sequence: CDR1 LGHDT, CDR2 YNNKEL (reference sequence). Written as DNA, the CDR3 is TGTGCCAGCAGCCAGTCTGGGGGGTATTACAATGAGCAGTTCTTC. This translates into CASSQSGGYYNEQFF.